This section outlines one T cell receptor beta chain sequence together with its context. These data originate in a study of cytomegalovirus exposure and HLA in healthy donors. For the study at large: A prior study identified 110 million or so unique TCR beta sequences from roughly 180 million T cells.

Participants comprised healthy donors of bone marrow. Germline assignment: CDR1 MNHEY and CDR2 SVGAGI. This CDR3 contains 15 residues. V gave up 5 bases and J gave up 0 bases; unmatched junction bases: 6. PCR used 60 Vbeta primers and 13 Jbeta primers. In the original processing: An analysis that came later counted roughly 87 million unique TCR beta chains, approximately 10 million shared. Assay: immunoSEQ multiplex PCR; the TCRdb copy retains only in-frame clones and omits some. The V and J calls and clone size are taken from that table; D and trimming were inferred from the DNA. The data contain over 150,000 clones, less than 85% of them singletons.

The sequencing sample was made of PBMCs. This TCR derives from a man in his forties in good health and CMV-seronegative. The chain links TRBV6-5 to TRBJ2-7; 8 bases align to TRBD1. In nucleotides, the CDR3 is TGTGCCAGCAGTACCGGGACAGGTAGCTCCTACGAGCAGTACTTC. It translates to CASSTGTGSSYEQYF.